This T cell receptor beta chain came from a study of regulatory T cells in long-lasting Graves disease. About the study: The study enrolled newly diagnosed Graves' patients on antithyroid drugs under 3 months.

Time point specified: newly diagnosed GD, antithyroid drugs for less than 3 months. From RNA extracted from PBMCs, the TCR library was made. With iRepertoire HTBI primers and Arm-PCR of CDR3 regions, TCR beta libraries were built. TCRdb recomputed calls from the multiplex PCR reads with MiXCR, one row per CDR3 protein. The data contain approximately 470,000 distinct CDR3 sequences, roughly 15% of them singletons. This sample was also put to use in a study of T cells in Graves' hyperthyroidism and ophthalmopathy. As reported in that work: Using the HTBI primer set, a first-round RT-PCR was run on the TCR CDR3.

The origin of this receptor is a man aged 35 to 55 with Graves disease. Source: peripheral blood mononuclear cells (PBMCs), taken at new diagnosis, from a patient treated with antithyroid drugs.

In DNA, the CDR3 is TGCAGTGCTAGCCCCCCGACAGGGAAAGAGACCCAGTACTTC. Encoded protein: CSASPPTGKETQYF. The V call is TRBV20-1, the J call TRBJ2-5; 7 nucleotides agree with TRBD1. With 3 bases clipped from V and 3 bases from J, the junction kept 7 bases outside the gene matches. Germline values: CDR1 DFQATT, CDR2 SNEGSKA (reference sequence). The CDR3 totals 14 residues.